The TCR beta chain described here comes from a study of monozygotic twins with inflammatory bowel disease. The study's findings and limits: Whereas healthy co-twins had higher TCRbeta diversity (inverse Simpson), IBD patients had lower diversity.

In preparing each TCR library, 3,000 to 4,000 ng of total RNA was used. The template switching step added UMIs that contained a 6-nucleotide sample barcode. TCRdb re-called the 5' RACE reads; one entry per CDR3 protein, DNA not given. The sample totals about 160,000 distinct CDR3 sequences. The germline V gene encodes CDR1 LGHNA and CDR2 YNFKEQ. The CDR3 consists of 16 residues. As to this clonotype: Its antigen is not identified.

This TCR was recovered from a human donor with ulcerative colitis or Crohn's disease, or a healthy co-twin of an affected twin (not recorded which). The V and J genes are TRBV4-2 and TRBJ2-1. Specimen: blood. Here the CDR3 reads CASSQISSRIYNEQFF.